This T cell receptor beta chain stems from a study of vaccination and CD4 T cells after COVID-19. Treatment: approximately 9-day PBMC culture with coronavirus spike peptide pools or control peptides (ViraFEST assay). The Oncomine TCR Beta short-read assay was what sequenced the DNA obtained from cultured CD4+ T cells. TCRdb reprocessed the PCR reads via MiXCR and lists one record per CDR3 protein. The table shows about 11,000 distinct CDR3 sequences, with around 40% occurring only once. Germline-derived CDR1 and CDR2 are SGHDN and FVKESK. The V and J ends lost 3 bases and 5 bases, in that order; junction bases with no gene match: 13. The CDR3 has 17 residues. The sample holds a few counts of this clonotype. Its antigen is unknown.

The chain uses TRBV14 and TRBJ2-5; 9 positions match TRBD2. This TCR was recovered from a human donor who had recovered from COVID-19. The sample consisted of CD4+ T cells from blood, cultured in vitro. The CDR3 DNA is TGTGCCAGCAGCCAGATGGGCAAGGCTCTAGCGGGGGAGACCCAGTACTTC. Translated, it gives CASSQMGKALAGETQYF.